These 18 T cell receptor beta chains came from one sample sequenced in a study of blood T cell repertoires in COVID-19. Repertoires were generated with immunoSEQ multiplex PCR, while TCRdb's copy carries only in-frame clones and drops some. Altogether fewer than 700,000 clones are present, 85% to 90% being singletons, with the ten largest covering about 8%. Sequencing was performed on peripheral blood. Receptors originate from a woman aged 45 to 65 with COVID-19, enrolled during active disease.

CDR3 region: CAIRNREYGYTF. In DNA form, the CDR3 reads TGTGCCATCAGAAACAGGGAGTATGGCTACACCTTC. This chain joins TRBV10-3 and TRBJ1-2; TRBD1 might be the D (6 bases). V was pared by 6 bases and J by 5 bases, with 10 bases between. Germline assignment: CDR1 ENHRY and CDR2 SYGVKD. This CDR3 has 12 amino acids.

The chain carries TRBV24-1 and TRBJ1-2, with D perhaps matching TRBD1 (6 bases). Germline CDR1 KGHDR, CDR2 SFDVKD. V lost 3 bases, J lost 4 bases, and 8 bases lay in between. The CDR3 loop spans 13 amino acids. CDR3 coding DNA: TGTGCCACCAGTGATGGACAGAGCTATGGCTACACCTTC. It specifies CATSDGQSYGYTF.

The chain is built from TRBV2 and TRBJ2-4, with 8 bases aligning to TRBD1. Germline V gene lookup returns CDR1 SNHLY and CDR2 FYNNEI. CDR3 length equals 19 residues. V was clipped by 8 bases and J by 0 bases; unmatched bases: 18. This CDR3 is CASRVQDRAGGLAKNIQYF. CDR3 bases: TGTGCCAGCCGCGTTCAGGACAGGGCAGGGGGACTAGCCAAAAACATTCAGTACTTC.

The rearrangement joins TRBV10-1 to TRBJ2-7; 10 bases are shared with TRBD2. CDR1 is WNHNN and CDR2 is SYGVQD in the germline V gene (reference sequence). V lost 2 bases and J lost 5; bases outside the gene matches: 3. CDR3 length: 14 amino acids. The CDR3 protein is CASSETSGADEQYF. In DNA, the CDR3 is TGCGCCAGCAGTGAGACTAGCGGGGCTGACGAGCAGTACTTC.

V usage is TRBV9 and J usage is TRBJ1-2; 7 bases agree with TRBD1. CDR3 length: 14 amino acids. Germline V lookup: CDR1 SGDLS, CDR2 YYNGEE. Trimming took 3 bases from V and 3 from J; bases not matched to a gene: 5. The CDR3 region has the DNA TGTGCCAGCAGCGACCCGACAGGGTACTATGGCTACACCTTC. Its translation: CASSDPTGYYGYTF.

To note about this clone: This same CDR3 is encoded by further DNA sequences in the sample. The CDR3 DNA reads TGTGCCAGTAGCACCACCGGGGGGAATTCACCCCTCCACTTT. It specifies CASSTTGGNSPLHF. This sequence joins TRBV19 and TRBJ1-6; possible D gene TRBD1, 5 bases. The CDR3 runs 14 residues. V lost 6 bases and J 7 bases, leaving 13 bases between the germline ends. Germline values: CDR1 LNHDA, CDR2 SQIVND (reference sequence).

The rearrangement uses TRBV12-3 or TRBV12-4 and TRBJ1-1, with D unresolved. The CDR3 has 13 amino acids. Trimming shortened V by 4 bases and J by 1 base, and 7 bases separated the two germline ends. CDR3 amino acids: CASSYEQNTEAFF. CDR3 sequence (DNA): TGTGCCAGCAGTTACGAACAGAACACTGAAGCTTTCTTT.

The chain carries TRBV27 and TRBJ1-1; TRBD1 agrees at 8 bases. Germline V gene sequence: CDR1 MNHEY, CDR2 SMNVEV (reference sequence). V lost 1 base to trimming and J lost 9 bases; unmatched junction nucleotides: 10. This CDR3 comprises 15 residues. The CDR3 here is CASSLWSLQGGKAFF. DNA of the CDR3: TGTGCCAGCAGTTTATGGTCACTACAGGGGGGAAAAGCTTTCTTT.

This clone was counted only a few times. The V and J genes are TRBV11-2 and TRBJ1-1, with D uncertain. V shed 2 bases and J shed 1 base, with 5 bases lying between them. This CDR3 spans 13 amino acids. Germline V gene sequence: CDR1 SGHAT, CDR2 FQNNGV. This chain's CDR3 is CASSLIKNTEAFF. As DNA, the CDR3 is TGTGCCAGCAGCTTAATCAAGAACACTGAAGCTTTCTTT.

As DNA, the CDR3 is TGTGCCAGTAGTAGAGACAGGCAAGAGACCCAGTACTTC. As protein: CASSRDRQETQYF. The chain recombines TRBV19 with TRBJ2-5; the D gene is possibly TRBD1 (6 bases). Germline V gene sequence: CDR1 LNHDA, CDR2 SQIVND (reference sequence). V lost 4 bases and J lost 2, with 8 bases in between. The CDR3 has 13 residues.

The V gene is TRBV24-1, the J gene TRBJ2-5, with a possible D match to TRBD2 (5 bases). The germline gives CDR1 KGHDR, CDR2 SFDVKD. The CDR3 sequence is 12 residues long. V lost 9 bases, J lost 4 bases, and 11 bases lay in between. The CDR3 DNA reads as TGTGCCACCTCCGGACGGGGAGAGACCCAGTACTTC. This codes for CATSGRGETQYF.

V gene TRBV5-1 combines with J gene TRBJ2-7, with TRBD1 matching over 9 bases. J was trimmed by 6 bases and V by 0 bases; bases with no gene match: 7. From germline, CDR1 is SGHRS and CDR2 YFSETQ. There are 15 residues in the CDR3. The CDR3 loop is CASSLAVTGGREQYF. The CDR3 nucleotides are TGCGCCAGCAGCTTGGCCGTGACAGGGGGGCGCGAGCAGTACTTC.

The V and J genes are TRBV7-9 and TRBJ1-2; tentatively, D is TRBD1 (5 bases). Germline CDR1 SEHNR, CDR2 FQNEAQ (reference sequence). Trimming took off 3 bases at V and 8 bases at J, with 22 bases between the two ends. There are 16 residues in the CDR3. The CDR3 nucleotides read TGTGCCAGCAGCTTCGGTGGGGGGATACAAGTAGGAGGCTACACCTTC. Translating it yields CASSFGGGIQVGGYTF. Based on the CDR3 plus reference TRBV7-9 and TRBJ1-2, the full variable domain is DTGVSQNPRHKITKRGQNVTFRCDPISEHNRLYWYRQTLGQGPEFLTYFQNEAQLEKSRLLSDRFSAERPKGSFSTLEIQRTEQGDSAMYLCASSFGGGIQVGGYTFGSGTRLTVV.

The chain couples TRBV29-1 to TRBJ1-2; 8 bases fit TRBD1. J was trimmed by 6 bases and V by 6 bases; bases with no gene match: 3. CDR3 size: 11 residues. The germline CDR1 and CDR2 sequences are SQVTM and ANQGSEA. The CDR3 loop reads CSVTGDNGYTF. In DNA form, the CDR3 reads TGCAGCGTGACAGGGGATAATGGCTACACCTTC.

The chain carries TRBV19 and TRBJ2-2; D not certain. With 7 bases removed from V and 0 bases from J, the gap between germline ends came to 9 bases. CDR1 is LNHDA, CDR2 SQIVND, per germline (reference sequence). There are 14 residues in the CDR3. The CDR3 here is CASTQAANTGELFF. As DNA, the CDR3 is TGTGCCAGTACCCAGGCCGCGAACACCGGGGAGCTGTTTTTT.

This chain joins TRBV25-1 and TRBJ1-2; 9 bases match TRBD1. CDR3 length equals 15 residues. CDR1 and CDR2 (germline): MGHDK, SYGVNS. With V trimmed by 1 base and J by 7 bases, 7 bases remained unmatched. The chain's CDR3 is CASSESTGGVGGYTF. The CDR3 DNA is TGTGCCAGCAGTGAATCTACAGGGGGCGTCGGTGGCTACACCTTC.

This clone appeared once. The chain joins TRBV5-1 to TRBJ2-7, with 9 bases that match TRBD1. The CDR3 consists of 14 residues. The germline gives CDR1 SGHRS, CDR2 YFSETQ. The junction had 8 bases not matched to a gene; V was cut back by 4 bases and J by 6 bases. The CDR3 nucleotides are TGCGCCAGCAGCCCCGGACAGGGGATGGGCGAGCAGTACTTC. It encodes CASSPGQGMGEQYF.

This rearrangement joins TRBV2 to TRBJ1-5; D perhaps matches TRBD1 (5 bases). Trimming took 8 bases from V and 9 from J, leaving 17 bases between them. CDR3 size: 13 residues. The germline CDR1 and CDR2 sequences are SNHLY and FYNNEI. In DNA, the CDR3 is TGTGCCAGCCAATGGACATTTTCGAGGCCCCAGCATTTT. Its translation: CASQWTFSRPQHF.